This T cell receptor beta chain was recovered during a study of T cells in Graves' hyperthyroidism and ophthalmopathy. Overall study findings and caveats: A model of 13 V-J pairs discriminated ophthalmopathy from stable hyperthyroidism. Ophthalmopathy was identified by the model a median 6.5 months ahead of onset.

The hyperthyroidism patients had all been newly diagnosed, and their disease duration was under 2 months. Their ages ranged from 18 to 65 years. Any patient presenting with uncontrolled infection, other autoimmune disease, pregnancy or lactation was left out. In the case of this clonotype: Its antigen is undetermined. A read error is possible here, since a much larger clone lies one base away.

Germline V gene sequence: CDR1 SGHAT, CDR2 FQNNGV. The CDR3 consists of 16 residues. V was trimmed by 10 bases and J by 0 bases, leaving 19 bases between them. Amplified TCR beta CDR3 regions derived from RNA transcripts. With the HTBI primer set, the TCR CDR3 went through a first round of RT-PCR. TCRdb re-called the multiplex PCR reads through MiXCR, storing one row per CDR3 protein. Altogether roughly 510,000 distinct CDR3 sequences are present, under 25% being singletons, with the ten largest covering around 27%. The V and J genes are TRBV11-2 and TRBJ2-4, with D perhaps being TRBD1 or TRBD2 (5 bases each). This TCR was sampled from a man aged 18 to 30 with Graves' hyperthyroidism. Specimen: blood. The CDR3 coding sequence is TGTGCCAACAGGAACGGGACGGTCCTAGCCAAAAACATTCAGTACTTC. Translation gives CANRNGTVLAKNIQYF.